These 21 T cell receptor beta chains were sequenced from one sample in a study of naive and memory T cell subsets. The beta constant-region primer was an equimolar mix of two oligonucleotides covering TRBC1 and TRBC2. Four rounds of PCR amplified the ligated cDNA using nested alpha and beta constant-region primers plus SP2. From the UMI-ligation and nested PCR reads, TCRdb called clonotypes with MiXCR, one entry per CDR3 protein. This sample carries about 140,000 distinct CDR3 sequences, 15% to 25% of them seen once, and the ten largest clones take 0.6% to 0.7%. The antigens of these receptors remain unknown. Study-level results: A few larger clonotypes appeared in naive repertoires, especially CD8, possibly memory cells re-expressing CD45RA.

The source material was naive CD8+ T cells from blood. Receptors originate from a human donor in good health.

This clonotype was detected many times. This CDR3 is CASSLAGNTEAFF. The DNA of the CDR3 is TGTGCCAGCAGCTTAGCAGGAAACACTGAAGCTTTCTTT. J is TRBJ1-1 and V is TRBV7-6, with D unclear. Trimming pared 0 bases from V and 2 bases from J, leaving 4 bases between. The length of the CDR3 is 13 residues. Germline V CDR1 and CDR2: SGHVS, FNYEAQ.

V and J are TRBV4-3 and TRBJ2-3; D gene ambiguous. Germline V gives CDR1 LGHNA, CDR2 YSLEER. With 0 bases removed from V and 4 bases from J, the gap between germline ends came to 8 bases. CDR3 length equals 14 residues. CDR3 residues: CASSQDIEADTQYF. CDR3 nucleotides: TGCGCCAGCAGCCAAGATATAGAGGCAGATACGCAGTATTTT.

This clonotype was seen more than once but under ten times. CDR3 region: CASSYGAGQETQYF. The CDR3 DNA sequence: TGTGCCAGCAGTTATGGGGCGGGGCAAGAGACCCAGTACTTC. V gene TRBV6-5 combines with J gene TRBJ2-5, with D perhaps matching TRBD2 (6 bases). CDR3 length: 14 residues. V lost 3 bases and J lost 2, with 10 bases in between. From germline, CDR1 is MNHEY and CDR2 SVGAGI.

This clonotype was seen more than once but under ten times. V and J are TRBV29-1 and TRBJ2-7, with TRBD1 as a possible D gene (6 bases). V was trimmed by 2 bases and J by 1 base, leaving 15 bases between them. Germline V lookup: CDR1 SQVTM, CDR2 ANQGSEA. This CDR3 region has 15 residues. CDR3 sequence reads: CSVELTGSYSYEQYF. CDR3 in DNA: TGCAGCGTTGAACTGACAGGCTCATATTCCTACGAGCAGTACTTC.

The chain has TRBV6-5 and TRBJ2-1, with 8 bases lining up with TRBD2. CDR1 and CDR2 from the germline V gene are MNHEY and SVGAGI. This CDR3 is built from 13 residues. The V gene end was trimmed by 6 bases and the J gene end by 8 bases; junction bases not matched to a gene: 6. CDR3 DNA: TGTGCCAGCAGCACCGGACTAGCCGATGAGCAGTTCTTC. Protein product: CASSTGLADEQFF.

This clonotype was seen a few times. V usage is TRBV6-2 or TRBV6-3 and J usage is TRBJ2-7; D unresolved. The V end was cut by 2 bases, the J end by 4 bases, with 6 bases between. CDR1 and CDR2 from the germline V gene are MNHEY and SVGEGT. This CDR3 has 12 residues. CDR3 sequence: CASSYPGYEQYF. The CDR3, as DNA: TGTGCCAGCAGTTACCCGGGTTACGAGCAGTACTTC.

This clonotype was seen a handful of times. V gene TRBV28 combines with J gene TRBJ1-4, with 10 nucleotides matching TRBD1. The CDR3 sequence is 17 residues long. CDR1 MDHEN and CDR2 SYDVKM come from the germline V gene. After removal of 5 bases from V and 8 bases from J, the junction contained 14 bases not matched to a gene. For the CDR3, the DNA is TGTGCCAGCAGTCCTACCGGGACAGGGGTCGAGGAAGAAAAACTGTTTTTT. It yields the protein CASSPTGTGVEEEKLFF. Supplemented by reference TRBV28 and TRBJ1-4, the full variable domain reads DVKVTQSSRYLVKRTGEKVFLECVQDMDHENMFWYRQDPGLGLRLIYFSYDVKMKEKGDIPEGYSVSREKKERFSLILESASTNQTSMYLCASSPTGTGVEEEKLFFGSGTQLSVL.

There are a few counts of this clonotype. The genes are TRBV9 and TRBJ2-5, with D hard to call. Trimming left V 4 bases short and J 4 bases short, with 11 bases between. Germline values: CDR1 SGDLS, CDR2 YYNGEE. The CDR3 extends over 13 amino acids. As DNA, the CDR3 is TGTGCCAGCAGCTCGTACCCCGGAGAGACCCAGTACTTC. This codes for CASSSYPGETQYF. Filled out from reference TRBV9 and TRBJ2-5, the complete variable domain reads DSGVTQTPKHLITATGQRVTLRCSPRSGDLSVYWYQQSLDQGLQFLIQYYNGEERAKGNILERFSAQQFPDLHSELNLSSLELGDSALYFCASSSYPGETQYFGPGTRLLVL.

This clonotype has a handful of counts. The chain employs TRBV24-1 and TRBJ2-7; D gene uncertain. Between the trimmed V and J ends, which lost 1 base and 7 bases, there was a span of 25 bases. Germline V lookup: CDR1 KGHDR, CDR2 SFDVKD. There are 18 residues in the CDR3. CDR3 sequence (DNA): TGTGCCACCAGTGATTTATGTGTGAAGCGCTCGCAGCCGCGGGAGCAGTACTTC. Amino acids: CATSDLCVKRSQPREQYF.

The genes are TRBV9 and TRBJ2-1; D is unclear. The germline V gene has CDR1 SGDLS and CDR2 YYNGEE. This CDR3 spans 11 amino acids. The ends were cut back, 0 bases at V and 8 bases at J, with 3 bases in the middle. CDR3 bases: TGTGCCAGCAGCGTAGGGGATGAGCAGTTCTTC. It codes for CASSVGDEQFF.

CDR3 DNA: TGTGCCAGCAGTTACTCCCGGACTAGCCCCCGCGGTACGCAGTATTTT. Protein product: CASSYSRTSPRGTQYF. V and J are TRBV6-2 or TRBV6-3 and TRBJ2-3; 8 bases agree with TRBD2. Germline V gene data show CDR1 as MNHEY and CDR2 as SVGEGT. The J segment lost 8 bases and the V segment lost 0 bases, leaving 10 bases of the junction unmatched. CDR3 length: 16 amino acids.

This clonotype appeared a few times. The rearrangement joins TRBV4-1 to TRBJ2-1; 13 bases line up with TRBD2. V was pared by 1 base and J by 7 bases, with 4 bases of the junction left unmatched. The length of the CDR3 is 16 residues. CDR1 MGHRA and CDR2 YSYEKL come from the germline V gene. In nucleotides, the CDR3 is TGCGCCAGCAGCCAAGGTGGACTAGCGGGAGATAATGAGCAGTTCTTC. Its translation is CASSQGGLAGDNEQFF.

This clonotype appeared many times. The chain uses TRBV3-1 and TRBJ2-3; 9 nucleotides align to TRBD2. Germline CDR1 reads LGHDT; CDR2 reads YNNKEL (reference sequence). This CDR3 comprises 18 residues. V trimming: 4 bases; J trimming: 3 bases; junction bases outside the gene matches: 14. CDR3 nucleotides: TGTGCCAGCAGCCCTACGACTGTAGCGGGAGTCGGAACAGATACGCAGTATTTT. Its protein product is CASSPTTVAGVGTDTQYF.

In its sample, this clonotype was seen a few times. CDR3 in amino acids: CASTSIAGGHEQFF. The DNA for the CDR3 is TGTGCCAGCACCTCTATAGCGGGAGGTCATGAGCAGTTCTTC. The V call is TRBV28, the J call TRBJ2-1; 10 bases match TRBD2. This CDR3 is built from 14 residues. The germline V gene has CDR1 MDHEN and CDR2 SYDVKM. Unmatched junction bases numbered 8, after V lost 7 bases and J lost 8 bases.

This clonotype was detected a few times. The chain joins TRBV12-5 to TRBJ1-4; D remains unclear. The CDR3 has 17 residues. Germline CDR1 LGHNT, CDR2 FRNRAP. The germline V and J ends were trimmed by 3 bases and 0 bases, with 14 bases remaining between them. The CDR3 sequence is CASGLQRTGATNEKLFF. CDR3 DNA: TGTGCTAGTGGTTTACAAAGGACGGGAGCAACTAATGAAAAACTGTTTTTT.

Many counts were recorded for this clonotype. Mismatch with germline at one junction end may stem from a read error. J is TRBJ1-1 and V is TRBV28, with a possible D match to TRBD1 (5 bases). There are 14 residues in the CDR3. Looked up from germline, CDR1 is MDHEN and CDR2 is SYDVKM. The CDR3 region is CASSFQGLNTEAFF. In DNA form, the CDR3 reads TGCGCCAGCAGCTTTCAGGGATTGAACACTGAAGCTTTCTTT. The full variable domain, its missing parts supplied by reference TRBV28 and TRBJ1-1, is DVKVTQSSRYLVKRTGEKVFLECVQDMDHENMFWYRQDPGLGLRLIYFSYDVKMKEKGDIPEGYSVSREKKERFSLILESASTNQTSMYLCASSFQGLNTEAFFGQGTRLTVV.

The J gene is TRBJ1-5, the V gene TRBV4-1; TRBD1 aligns across 7 bases. The CDR3 is 16 residues long. Per the germline V gene, CDR1 is MGHRA and CDR2 is YSYEKL. With 1 base clipped from V and 7 bases from J, the junction kept 10 bases outside the gene matches. The CDR3 is CASSQAEGADWQPQHF. CDR3 nucleotide sequence: TGCGCCAGCAGCCAAGCCGAGGGGGCAGATTGGCAGCCCCAGCATTTT.

The chain has TRBV28 and TRBJ2-1; D gene ambiguous. Trimming pared 6 bases from V and 4 bases from J, leaving 10 bases between. This CDR3 contains 13 residues. Germline CDR1 and CDR2: MDHEN and SYDVKM. As DNA, the CDR3 is TGTGCCAGCAGCGTGGGAACATACAATGAGCAGTTCTTC. Residues: CASSVGTYNEQFF.

The chain links TRBV5-1 to TRBJ2-7, with D possibly matching TRBD1 (5 bases). Trimming shortened V by 3 bases and J by 9 bases, and 25 bases separated the two germline ends. Germline CDR1 SGHRS, CDR2 YFSETQ. This CDR3 is 16 amino acids long. The CDR3 bases are TGCGCCAGCAGCTCCAGCATCAGGGTGAGGAAACTTGCGCAGTACTTC. Its translation is CASSSSIRVRKLAQYF.

The table lists this clonotype with a few counts. The chain is built from TRBV24-1 and TRBJ2-3; TRBD1 aligns across 10 bases. CDR1 is KGHDR, CDR2 SFDVKD, per germline. The CDR3 spans 18 residues. V lost 3 bases to trimming and J lost 0 bases; unmatched junction nucleotides: 8. The CDR3 region has the DNA TGTGCCACCAGTGATCCAGCCCGGGACAGGGGCAGCACAGATACGCAGTATTTT. It encodes CATSDPARDRGSTDTQYF.

The chain uses TRBV3-1 and TRBJ1-5; perhaps TRBD1 as D (5 bases). CDR3 length: 14 residues. Looked up from germline, CDR1 is LGHDT and CDR2 is YNNKEL (reference sequence). Deletions cut 8 bases from V and 3 bases from J, with 14 bases between. CDR3 protein: CASGRAFYNQPQHF. CDR3 DNA: TGTGCCAGCGGCAGGGCTTTCTACAATCAGCCCCAGCATTTT.